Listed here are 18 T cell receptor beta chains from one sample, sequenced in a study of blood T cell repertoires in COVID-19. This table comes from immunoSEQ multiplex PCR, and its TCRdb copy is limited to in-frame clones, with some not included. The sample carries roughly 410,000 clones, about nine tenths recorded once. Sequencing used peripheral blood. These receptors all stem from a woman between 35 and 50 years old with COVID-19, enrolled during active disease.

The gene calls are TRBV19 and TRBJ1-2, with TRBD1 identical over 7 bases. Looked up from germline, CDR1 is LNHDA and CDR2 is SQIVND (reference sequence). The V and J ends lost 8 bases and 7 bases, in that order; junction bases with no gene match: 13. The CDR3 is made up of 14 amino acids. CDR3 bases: TGTGCCAGTGGCCGGAGGACAGGAGATCTTGGCTACACCTTC. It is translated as CASGRRTGDLGYTF.

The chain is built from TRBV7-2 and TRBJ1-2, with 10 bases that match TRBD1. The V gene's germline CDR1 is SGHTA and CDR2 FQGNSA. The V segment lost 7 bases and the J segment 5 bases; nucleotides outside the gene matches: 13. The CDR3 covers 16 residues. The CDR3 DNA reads TGTGCCAGCACTCCAGGAGGGGGACAGGGGCGATATGGCTACACCTTC. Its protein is CASTPGGGQGRYGYTF.

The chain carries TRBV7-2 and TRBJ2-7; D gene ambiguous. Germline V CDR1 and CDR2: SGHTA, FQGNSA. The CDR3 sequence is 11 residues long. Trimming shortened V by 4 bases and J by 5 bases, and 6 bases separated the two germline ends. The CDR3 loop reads CASSSFNEQYF. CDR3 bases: TGTGCCAGCAGCTCCTTTAACGAGCAGTACTTC. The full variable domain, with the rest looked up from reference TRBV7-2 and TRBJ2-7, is GAGVSQSPSNKVTEKGKDVELRCDPISGHTALYWYRQSLGQGLEFLIYFQGNSAPDKSGLPSDRFSAERTGGSVSTLTIQRTQQEDSAVYLCASSSFNEQYFGPGTRLTVT.

The CDR3 is CAISALDSPLHF. CDR3 DNA sequence: TGTGCCATCAGTGCCCTCGATTCACCCCTCCACTTT. The gene calls are TRBV10-3 and TRBJ1-6, with D hard to call. The CDR3 has 12 amino acids. Germline assignment: CDR1 ENHRY and CDR2 SYGVKD. V gave up 4 bases and J gave up 8 bases, with 6 bases separating them.

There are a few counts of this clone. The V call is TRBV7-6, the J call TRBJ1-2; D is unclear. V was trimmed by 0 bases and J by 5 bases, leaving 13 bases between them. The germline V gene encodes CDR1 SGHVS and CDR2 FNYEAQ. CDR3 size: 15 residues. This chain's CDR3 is CASSLADGMEYGYTF. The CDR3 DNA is TGTGCCAGCAGCTTAGCGGACGGGATGGAGTATGGCTACACCTTC.

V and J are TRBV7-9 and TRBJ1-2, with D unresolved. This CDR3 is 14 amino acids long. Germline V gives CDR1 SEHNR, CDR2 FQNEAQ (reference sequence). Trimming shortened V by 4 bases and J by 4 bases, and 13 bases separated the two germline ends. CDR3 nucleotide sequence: TGTGCCAGCAGCTCCCAAGCCGGGTTCTATGGCTACACCTTC. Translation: CASSSQAGFYGYTF.

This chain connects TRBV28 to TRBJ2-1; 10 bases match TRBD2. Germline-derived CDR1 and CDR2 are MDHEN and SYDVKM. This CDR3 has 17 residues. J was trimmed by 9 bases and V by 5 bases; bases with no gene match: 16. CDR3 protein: CASSLAGVGAHGAEQFF. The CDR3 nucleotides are TGTGCCAGCAGTCTAGCGGGAGTTGGGGCCCACGGTGCTGAGCAGTTCTTC.

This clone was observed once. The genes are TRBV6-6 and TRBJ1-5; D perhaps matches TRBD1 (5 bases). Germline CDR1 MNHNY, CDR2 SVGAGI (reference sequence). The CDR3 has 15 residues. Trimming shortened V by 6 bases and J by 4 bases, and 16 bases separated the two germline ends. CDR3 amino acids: CASRSTGVRNQPQHF. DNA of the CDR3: TGTGCCAGCAGATCCACGGGGGTACGGAATCAGCCCCAGCATTTT.

The CDR3 DNA reads TGTGCCAGCAGCCCATACAAGGCGTACCCAGGTCCTGAAGCTTTCTTT. This sequence encodes CASSPYKAYPGPEAFF. The chain employs TRBV7-3 and TRBJ1-1, with D unresolved. This CDR3 is built from 16 residues. The V gene lost 5 bases and the J gene lost 6 bases, with 22 bases spanning the gap. Looked up from germline, CDR1 is SGHTA and CDR2 is FQGTGA.

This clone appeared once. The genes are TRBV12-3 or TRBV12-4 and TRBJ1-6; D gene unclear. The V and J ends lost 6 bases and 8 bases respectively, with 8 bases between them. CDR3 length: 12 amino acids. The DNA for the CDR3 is TGTGCCAGCAGGACACTAGATTCACCCCTCCACTTT. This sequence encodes CASRTLDSPLHF.

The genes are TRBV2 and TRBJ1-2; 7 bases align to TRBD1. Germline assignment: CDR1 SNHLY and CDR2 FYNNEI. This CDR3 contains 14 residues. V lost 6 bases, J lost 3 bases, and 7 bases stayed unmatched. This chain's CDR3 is CASSAQGTDYGYTF. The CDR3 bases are TGTGCCAGCAGCGCACAGGGGACGGACTATGGCTACACCTTC.

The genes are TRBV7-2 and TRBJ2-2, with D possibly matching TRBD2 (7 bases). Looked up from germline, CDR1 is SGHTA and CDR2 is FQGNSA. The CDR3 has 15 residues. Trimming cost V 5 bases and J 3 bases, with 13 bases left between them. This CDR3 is CASSSIGGDTGELFF. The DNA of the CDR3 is TGTGCCAGCAGCAGTATAGGGGGGGACACCGGGGAGCTGTTTTTT.

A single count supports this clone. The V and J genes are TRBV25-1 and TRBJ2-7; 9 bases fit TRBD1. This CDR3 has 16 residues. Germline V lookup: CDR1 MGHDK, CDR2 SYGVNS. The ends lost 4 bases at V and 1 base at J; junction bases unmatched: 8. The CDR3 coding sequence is TGTGCCAGCAGTGGCAAACGGACAGGGGCTTCCTACGAGCAGTACTTC. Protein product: CASSGKRTGASYEQYF.

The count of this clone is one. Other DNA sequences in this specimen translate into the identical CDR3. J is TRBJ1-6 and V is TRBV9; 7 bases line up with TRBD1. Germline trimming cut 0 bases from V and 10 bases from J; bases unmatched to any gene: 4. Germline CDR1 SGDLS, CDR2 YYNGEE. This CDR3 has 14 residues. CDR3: CASSVDRGNSPLHF. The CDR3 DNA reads TGTGCCAGCAGCGTAGACAGGGGTAACTCACCCCTCCACTTT.

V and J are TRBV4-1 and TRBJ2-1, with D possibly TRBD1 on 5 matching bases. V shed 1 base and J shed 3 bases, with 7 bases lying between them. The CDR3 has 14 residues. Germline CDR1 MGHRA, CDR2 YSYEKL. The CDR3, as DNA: TGCGCCAGCAGCCAAGGACAGCGCTACAATGAGCAGTTCTTC. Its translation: CASSQGQRYNEQFF.

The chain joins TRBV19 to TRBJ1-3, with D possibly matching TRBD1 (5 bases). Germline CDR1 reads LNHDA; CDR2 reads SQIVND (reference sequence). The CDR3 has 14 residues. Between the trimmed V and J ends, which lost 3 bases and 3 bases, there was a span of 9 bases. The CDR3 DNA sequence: TGTGCCAGTAGTATGGCAGGGTTTGGAAACACCATATATTTT. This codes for CASSMAGFGNTIYF.

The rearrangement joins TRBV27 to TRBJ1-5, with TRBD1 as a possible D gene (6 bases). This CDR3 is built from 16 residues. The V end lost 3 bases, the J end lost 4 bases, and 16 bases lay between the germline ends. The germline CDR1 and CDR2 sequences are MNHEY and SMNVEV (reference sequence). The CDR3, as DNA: TGTGCCAGCAGTTTGCAGGGGAGAGCGGTAAATCAGCCCCAGCATTTT. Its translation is CASSLQGRAVNQPQHF.

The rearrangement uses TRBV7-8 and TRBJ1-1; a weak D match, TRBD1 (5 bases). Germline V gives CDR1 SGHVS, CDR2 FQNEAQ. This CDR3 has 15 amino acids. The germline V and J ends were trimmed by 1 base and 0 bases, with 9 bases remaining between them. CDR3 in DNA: TGTGCCAGCAGCTTAGGAGACAGAATGAACACTGAAGCTTTCTTT. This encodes CASSLGDRMNTEAFF. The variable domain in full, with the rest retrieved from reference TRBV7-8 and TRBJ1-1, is GAGVSQSPRYKVAKRGQDVALRCDPISGHVSLFWYQQALGQGPEFLTYFQNEAQLDKSGLPSDRFFAERPEGSVSTLKIQRTQQEDSAVYLCASSLGDRMNTEAFFGQGTRLTVV.